The T cell receptor (beta chain) under discussion was sequenced for a study of naive and memory T cell subsets. This clonotype was counted a few times. The antigen is undetermined. Study outcomes and limitations: Naive and memory subsets had different power law exponents for TCR abundance. Possibly reflecting memory cells re-expressing CD45RA, a few larger clonotypes occurred in naive repertoires, especially CD8.

Four subsets defined by CD45RA and CD27 were sorted after CD3, CD4, CD8 and live/dead staining. CDR1 and CDR2 (germline): MGHDK, SYGVNS. V trimming: 2 bases; J trimming: 1 base; junction bases outside the gene matches: 4. The CDR3 is 16 residues long. Both TRBC1 and TRBC2 were covered by a beta constant-region primer of two equimolar oligonucleotides. MiXCR was run by TCRdb on the UMI-ligation and nested PCR reads, yielding one entry per CDR3 protein. The top ten clones hold approximately 0.13% of a sample with 130,000 to 150,000 distinct CDR3 sequences, approximately 15% of them seen once. This chain joins TRBV25-1 and TRBJ2-5; 10 bases match TRBD2. The sequenced sample was naive CD4+ T cells from blood. The sequence derives from a human donor in good health. This CDR3 reads CASSEASGSSQETQYF. The CDR3 DNA follows: TGTGCCAGCAGTGAAGCTAGCGGGAGCTCCCAAGAGACCCAGTACTTC.